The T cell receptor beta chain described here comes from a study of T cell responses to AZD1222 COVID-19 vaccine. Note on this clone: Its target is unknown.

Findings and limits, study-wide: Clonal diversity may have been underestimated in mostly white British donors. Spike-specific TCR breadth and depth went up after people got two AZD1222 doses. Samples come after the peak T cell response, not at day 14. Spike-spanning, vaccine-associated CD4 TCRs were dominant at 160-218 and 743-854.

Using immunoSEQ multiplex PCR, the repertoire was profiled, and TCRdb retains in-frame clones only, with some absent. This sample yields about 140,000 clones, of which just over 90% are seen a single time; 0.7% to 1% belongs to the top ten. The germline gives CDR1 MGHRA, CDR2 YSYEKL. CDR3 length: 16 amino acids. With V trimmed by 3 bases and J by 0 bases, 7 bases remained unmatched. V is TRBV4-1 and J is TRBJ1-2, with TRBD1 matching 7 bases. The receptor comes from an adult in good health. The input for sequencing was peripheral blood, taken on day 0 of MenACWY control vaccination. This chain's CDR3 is CASSQGQWRTNYGYTF. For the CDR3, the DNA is TGCGCCAGCAGCCAGGGACAGTGGAGGACTAACTATGGCTACACCTTC.